The entry below gives a single T cell receptor beta chain sequence along with its context. Its specificity is unknown. The data were obtained in a study of siplizumab effects on memory and regulatory T cells. Broader study findings: The authors could not assign a naive or memory phenotype to roughly 80-95% of proliferating CD4+ or CD8+ clones. In siplizumab conditions, mappable alloreactive CD4+ clones averaged around 69% Treg-derived, against approximately 27% in controls.

Profiling relied on immunoSEQ multiplex PCR, and the TCRdb table lists in-frame clones only, not all of them. The sample consists of around 100,000 clones, about 95% of them appearing once. Germline V gene lookup returns CDR1 SGHVS and CDR2 FQNEAQ. V was shortened by 1 base and J by 0 bases, with 4 bases between the two germline ends. There are 14 residues in the CDR3. The chain uses TRBV7-8 and TRBJ2-4, with D uncertain. Sequencing was done on a sample of non-Treg CD4+ T cells sorted from blood. The TCR comes from a human donor in good health. The CDR3 here is CASSLGGAKNIQYF. The CDR3 coding sequence is TGTGCCAGCAGCTTAGGGGGAGCCAAAAACATTCAGTACTTC.